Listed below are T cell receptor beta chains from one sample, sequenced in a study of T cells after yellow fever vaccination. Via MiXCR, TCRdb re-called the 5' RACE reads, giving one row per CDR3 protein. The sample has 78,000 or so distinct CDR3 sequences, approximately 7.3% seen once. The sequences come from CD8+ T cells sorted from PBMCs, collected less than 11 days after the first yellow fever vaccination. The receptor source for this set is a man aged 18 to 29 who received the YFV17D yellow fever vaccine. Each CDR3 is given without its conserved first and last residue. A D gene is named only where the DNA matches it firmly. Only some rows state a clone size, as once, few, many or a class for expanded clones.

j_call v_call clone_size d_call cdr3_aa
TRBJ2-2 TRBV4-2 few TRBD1 ASSQGQGITGELF
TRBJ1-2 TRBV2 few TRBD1 ASSWGQEHYGYT
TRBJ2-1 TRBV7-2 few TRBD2 ASSPLSGGAGEQF
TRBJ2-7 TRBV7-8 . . ASSPQRVSYEQY
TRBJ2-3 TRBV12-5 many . ASGLWGLGTDTQY
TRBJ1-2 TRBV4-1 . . ASSQVKSNYGYT
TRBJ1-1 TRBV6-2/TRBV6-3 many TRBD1 ASRQGGNTEAF
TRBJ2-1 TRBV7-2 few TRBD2 ASSPSGDSYNEQF
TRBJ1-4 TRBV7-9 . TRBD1 ASSPPTGSNEKLF
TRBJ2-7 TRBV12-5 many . ASGLVKSRQVPYEQY
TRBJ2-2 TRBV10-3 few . AISEDGGEHTGELF
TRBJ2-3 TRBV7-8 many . ASSLGLNGPFSDTQY
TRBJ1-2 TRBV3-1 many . ASSQVTANYGYT
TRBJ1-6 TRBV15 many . ATSRENSPLH
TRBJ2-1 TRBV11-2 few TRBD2 ASSPSSGGSSYNEQF
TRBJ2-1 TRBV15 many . ATSSLKSQSSYNEQF
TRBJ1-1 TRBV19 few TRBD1 ASNPGTGRTEAF
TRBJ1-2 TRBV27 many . ASSFHQGLDGYT
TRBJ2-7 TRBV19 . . ASSIAGAYEQY
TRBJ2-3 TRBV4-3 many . ASSQEISGYTDTQY
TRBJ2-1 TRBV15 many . ATSRPGRGFNEQF
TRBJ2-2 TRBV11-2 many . ASSGLTGELF
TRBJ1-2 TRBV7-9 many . ASSTTSQLANYGYT
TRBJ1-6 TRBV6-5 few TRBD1 ASRLGQPNSPLH
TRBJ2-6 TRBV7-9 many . ASADSSGANVLT
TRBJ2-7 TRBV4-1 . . ASSQTTGFYEQY
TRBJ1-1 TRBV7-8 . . ASSSTPRANTEAF
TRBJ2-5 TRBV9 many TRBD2 ASSGTGVTSAKETQY
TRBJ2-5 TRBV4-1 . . ASSQGAGVETQY
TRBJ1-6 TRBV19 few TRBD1 ASTSGQGLTPLH
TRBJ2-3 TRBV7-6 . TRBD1 ASSMTGYLDTQY
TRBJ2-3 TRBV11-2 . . ASSFAADTQY
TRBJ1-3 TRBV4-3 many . ASSQVARSGNTIY
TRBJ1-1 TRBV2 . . ASSEADLSNFEAF
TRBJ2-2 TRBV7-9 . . ASSSQEKTGELF
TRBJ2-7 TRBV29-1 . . SVRFRNSYEQY
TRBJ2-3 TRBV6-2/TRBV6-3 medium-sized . ASSRPDTQY
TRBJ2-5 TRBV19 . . ATQQNQETQY
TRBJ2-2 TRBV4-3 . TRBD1 ASSQDGTGFAGELF
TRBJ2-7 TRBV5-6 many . ASSLGSGDEQY
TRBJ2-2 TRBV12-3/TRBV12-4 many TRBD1 ASSSGTASWVGELF
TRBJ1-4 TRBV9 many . ASSVGGFREKLF